This T cell receptor beta chain was documented in a study of cytomegalovirus exposure and HLA in healthy donors (dated 2017 in TCRdb). About the full investigation: An earlier analysis of 587 of the donors reported about 280 Gb of sequence data and 95 million to 120 million unique TCR beta sequences obtained from 150 million to 200 million T cells. Using immunosequencing, the study profiled T cell repertoires from around 670 subjects and related those repertoires to cytomegalovirus serostatus. The aim of the study was to test whether cataloging public T cell receptors could identify signatures of past pathogen exposure. Typing coverage differed by locus: A, B, C, DRB1 and DQB1 were typed in roughly 620-640 donors, DQA1 in about 510, DPA1 in 600 to 610, and DPB1 in around 490. HLA typing covered class I and class II loci at four-digit resolution. The study combined high-throughput TCR immunosequencing, statistical association of individual TCRs with disease status, and machine learning to predict cytomegalovirus infection status. A later genetic analysis used genome-wide SNP genotypes for about 60% of the 666 donors, treating that subset as a discovery cohort. All discovery cohort repertoires had been generated on a single sequencing platform. In a later analysis, previously published TCR beta repertoires from 666 donors were re-analyzed and high-resolution HLA genotyping was added so that TCR occurrence patterns could be studied. Rather than using new phenotypic data, the later analysis identified candidate immune exposures from TCR beta sequences and from how often those sequences occurred across donors. Along with the roughly 710-subject first cohort, a separate validation cohort of over 90 different subjects was used. Approximately 330 gigabases of sequencing data and tens of millions of unique TCR sequences made up an early release that covered over 550 HLA-typed donors. Roughly 5 DR-DQ haplotypes were treated as single units for association and clustering because of strong linkage in the cohort. The genetic ancestry cluster associated with self-reported Caucasian donors included 65% to 90% of the roughly 400 genotyped donors. Donor age, sex, ethnicity and CMV serostatus were compiled alongside the repertoire data. In an earlier analysis of 587 of the donors, high-throughput TCR beta sequencing was used to judge whether each TCR beta V gene segment behaved as functional or pseudogenic. Among about 390 genotyped donors of the cohort, an average of about 240,000 unique TCR beta nucleotide sequences were sequenced per donor, around 20% of them non-productive. Results the study describes overall, beyond this receptor: Linkage disequilibrium might explain the correlated functional status among segregating V segments, but an unknown experimental factor could not be excluded. A group of highly shared sequence variants was considered likely to be a technical artifact of the sequencing pipeline. In a later genetic analysis, a missense DCLRE1C variant was associated with V-gene and J-gene trimming of TCR beta chains, and the association was replicated in an independent cohort. Across donors, most TCR sequences were observed very rarely, whereas some public TCRs were present in many individuals. A later genetic analysis reported fewer N-insertions in productive TCRs among donors in an Asian-associated ancestry cluster than the roughly 700-donor mean. Some IMGT-functional V segments, including TRBV6-2 and TRBV6-3, could not be told apart with the 87-base-pair reads, so those segments were excluded. A total of about 150 TCR beta chains were listed by the study as associated with cytomegalovirus. The authors suggested that the approach could potentially be extended to other disease states and immunological phenotypes. For the cohort, immune exposure information was limited to CMV serostatus. Cytomegalovirus status was reported to be diagnosed by the classifier with high specificity and sensitivity in both the original and validation cohorts. Sequencing depth was assumed to be roughly uniform across donors in the presence/absence analyses, though that assumption may not hold. In an earlier analysis of about 540 of the donors, most TCR beta V segments were observed in productive rearrangements about 87% or about 30% of the time, broadly matching IMGT annotations. According to a later analysis, most CMV-associated TCR beta chains appeared to be HLA-restricted, and the HLA associations seemed to be driven largely by CMV exposure. In a later analysis, 15,000 to 20,000 TCR beta sequences were associated with specific HLA alleles at a false discovery rate of 0.05. In a later analysis, several top co-occurrence clusters were reported to appear linked to parvovirus B19, influenza, CMV and Epstein-Barr virus. Assigning TCR associations to individual alleles was difficult when HLA alleles, especially DR and DQ, strongly co-occurred. This cohort had only TCR beta chains sequenced, and the lack of alpha or paired-chain data limited which features could be detected. A later analysis found that TCR association rates varied across HLA loci, with DRB1 alleles showing the most associated TCRs and HLA-C alleles the fewest. A further reported finding was that TCR beta sequences accurately predicted the HLA-A and HLA-B alleles for most subjects in the first cohort. Because counts were too low, approximately 15 rarely observed V segments, including chromosome 9 orphons, were excluded from the earlier analysis of around 640 of the donors. A later analysis found that HLA-associated TCR beta chains were more clonally expanded and had lower generation probabilities than equally common non-associated chains. Because some donors lacked HLA typing at each locus, the association tests relied only on the typed subset. In vitro tests confirmed that a few of the cytomegalovirus-associated TCR beta chains recognize cytomegalovirus antigens.

In total, about 650 healthy bone marrow donors made up the cohort. All cohort members were sampled while nominally healthy, although unrecorded immune exposures were likely present. The donor was CMV seropositive and was included in the group of about 290 seropositive cohort members. A peripheral blood sample was provided by each donor, and peripheral blood mononuclear cells were used for TCR beta sequencing. Genomic DNA extraction from the blood cell samples was performed with the Qiagen DNeasy Blood Extraction Kit. On this clone: This clone's antigen is unknown. Base-call qualities are not available, and no considerably larger clone is one nucleotide away.

Libraries were constructed by the immunoSEQ multiplex PCR assay. A mixture of 60 forward primers for TCR Vbeta segments and 13 reverse primers for TCR Jbeta segments was used in the multiplex PCR. Amplification of the CDR3 region of rearranged TCR beta genes was performed with a multiplex PCR assay on genomic DNA. On the Illumina HiSeq System, the amplified TCR beta libraries were sequenced as 87-base-pair reads. From the authors' description of their analysis: A later analysis counted about 80 million unique TCR beta chains across the 550 to 800 repertoires, and about 10 million of these chains were shared by at least two donors. A nearest-neighbor algorithm error-corrected the raw reads and collapsed the reads into unique sequences, merging closely related sequences to remove PCR and sequencing errors. Alignment of CDR3 sequences to IMGT reference sequences was used to assign V, D and J gene segments. For a sequence to be retained, a match of at least six nucleotides to both a V gene segment and a J gene segment was required. Rearrangements were called productive when the CDR3 lacked stop codons and stayed in frame with V and J; all others were non-productive. CDR3 was defined according to IMGT convention as the region running from the second conserved V-encoded cysteine to the conserved J-encoded phenylalanine. The earlier analysis of approximately 590 of the donors excluded any sequence lacking an unambiguous match to a single V gene segment. In an earlier analysis of 450 to 750 of the donors, a V segment was called functional when productive rearrangements were above 56.7%, and segregating when the standard deviation between donors exceeded 5%. A statistical classification framework was built to diagnose cytomegalovirus status from the catalog of TCR beta chain sequences. V and J gene assignment, in a later analysis, came from comparing TCR nucleotide sequences with IMGT/GENE-DB human TR gene sequences. The TCRdist pipeline was used in a later analysis to assign CDR3 sequences and most-parsimonious VDJ recombination scenarios. In a later analysis, each TCR beta chain was defined by its CDR3 amino acid sequence together with its V-gene family, and reads lacking a unique V-gene family were excluded. As a way to deal with suspected cross-contamination and a sequencing artifact, a later analysis dropped approximately 590 nucleotide sequences that were highly shared and had low generation probability. In a later analysis, a clonal expansion index was calculated for each public chain from normalized within-repertoire ranks of inferred template counts. Generation probabilities in a later analysis came from a VDJ recombination model fitted to out-of-frame rearrangements, and those results were checked against IGoR. In a later analysis, hypergeometric tests were used to score TCR-TCR, TCR-HLA and TCR-CMV co-occurrence, with a repertoire-size bias correction applied to TCR pairs. False discovery rates were estimated in a later analysis by permuting HLA or CMV assignments 20 times. A later analysis grouped co-occurring TCRs with DBSCAN, adding TCRdist sequence similarity when clustering within HLA-allele-positive subsets. For co-occurrence clustering, repertoires with fewer than 30,000 or more than 120,000 public chains were excluded, along with roughly 5 repertoires with anomalous nucleotide sharing. TCRdb retrieved this table from immuneACCESS and kept in-frame rearrangements only. Not all clones are present; in checked studies, unresolved V genes account for under half, and no reason is known for the remainder. V and J calls and clone size are given by that table; D and trimming were obtained from the DNA. The sample table holds some 100,000 clones, of which 79% were seen once. The leading ten clones occupy over 4% of the sample.

The CDR3 starts with the cysteine, ends with the phenylalanine, and has 13 residues. Solely the CDR3 DNA is kept, with 39 bases framed from the first base. Trimmed from V: 1 base; trimmed from J: 7 bases; junction bases lacking a gene match: 3. The germline V gene (reference sequence) supplies CDR1 SEHNR and CDR2 FQNEAQ. The sequencing input was PBMCs. The rearranged chain carries TRBV7-9 and TRBJ2-5, and 7 junction bases match TRBD2. This clonotype was sampled from a female donor in good health and CMV-seropositive. The DNA sequence is TGTGCCAGCAGCTTAGTCGTAGCGGGGACCCAGTACTTC. It translates as CASSLVVAGTQYF.